This T cell receptor (beta chain) was obtained from a study of T cell responses to AZD1222 COVID-19 vaccine. Across the whole study: Samples with a second dose at about 4 or about 12 weeks were pooled together. General study findings and limits: Females outnumbered males among donors, who were mostly white British; clonal diversity was possibly underestimated.

Measured with immunoSEQ multiplex PCR; TCRdb has only the in-frame clones, and not every one. The sample has about 160,000 clones, more than 70% seen once. To note about this clone: Its antigen is currently unknown.

Germline V gives CDR1 GTSNPN, CDR2 SVGIG (reference sequence). After removal of 6 bases from V and 6 bases from J, the junction contained 5 bases not matched to a gene. There are 12 residues in the CDR3. This clonotype was obtained from an adult in good health. The rearrangement links TRBV30 to TRBJ1-5; 7 positions match TRBD1. The source material was peripheral blood, sampled on day 0 of AZD1222 vaccination. For the CDR3, the DNA is TGTGCCTGCAACAGGGGTGGTCAGCCCCAGCATTTT. This sequence encodes CACNRGGQPQHF.